The present TCR beta chain was sequenced within a study of blood T cell repertoires in COVID-19. Whole-study context: T cells, B-cell-depleted T cells, or PBMCs provided the cDNA or gDNA that served as material.

Original data processing: Reference gene primer amplification yielded estimated nucleated cell counts. Profiling relied on immunoSEQ multiplex PCR, and the TCRdb table lists in-frame clones only, not all of them. V, J and clone size were drawn from that table, and D and trimming were deduced from the DNA. The sample gives roughly 300,000 clones, about nine tenths of which show up once; roughly 12% is in the top ten. A Seattle source enrolled patients during active infection and followed them longitudinally. This clone has just a few counts. CDR1 and CDR2 (germline): SGHDT, YYEEEE. The CDR3 is made up of 17 amino acids. The V end was cut by 2 bases, the J end by 0 bases, with 16 bases between.

This rearrangement joins TRBV5-6 to TRBJ2-3; no clear D gene. This receptor was identified in a woman aged 25 to 39 with COVID-19, enrolled during active disease. Material: peripheral blood. The CDR3 loop is CASSFLPFNTSTDTQYF. The CDR3 region has the DNA TGTGCCAGCAGCTTTCTCCCGTTCAATACTAGCACAGATACGCAGTATTTT.